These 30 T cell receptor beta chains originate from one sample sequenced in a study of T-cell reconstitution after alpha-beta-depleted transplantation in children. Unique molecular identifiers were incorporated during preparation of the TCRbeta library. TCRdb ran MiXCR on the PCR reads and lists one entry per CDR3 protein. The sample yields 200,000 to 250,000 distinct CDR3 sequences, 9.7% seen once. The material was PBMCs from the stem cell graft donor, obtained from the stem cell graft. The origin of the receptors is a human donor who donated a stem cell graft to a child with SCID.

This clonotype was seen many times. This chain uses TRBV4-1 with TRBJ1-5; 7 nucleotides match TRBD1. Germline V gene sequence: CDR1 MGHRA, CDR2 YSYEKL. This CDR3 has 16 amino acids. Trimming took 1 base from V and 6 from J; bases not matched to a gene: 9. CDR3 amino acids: CASSQADRVISQPQHF. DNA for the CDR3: TGCGCCAGCAGCCAAGCAGACAGGGTAATAAGTCAGCCCCAGCATTTT.

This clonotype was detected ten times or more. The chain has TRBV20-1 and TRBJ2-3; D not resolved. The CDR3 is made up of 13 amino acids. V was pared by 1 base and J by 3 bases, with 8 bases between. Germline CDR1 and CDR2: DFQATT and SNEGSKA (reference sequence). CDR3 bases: TGCAGTGCTAGAGGGGTGGGAACAGATACGCAGTATTTT. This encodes CSARGVGTDTQYF.

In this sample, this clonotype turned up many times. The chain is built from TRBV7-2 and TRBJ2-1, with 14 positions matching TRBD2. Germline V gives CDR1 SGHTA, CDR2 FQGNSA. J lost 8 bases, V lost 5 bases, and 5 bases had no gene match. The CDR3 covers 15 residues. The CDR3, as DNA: TGTGCCAGCAGCCTGACTAGCGGGGGGGCTTATGAGCAGTTCTTC. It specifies CASSLTSGGAYEQFF.

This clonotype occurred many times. The CDR3 DNA is TGCGCCAGCAGCTTGGCCCCGACTAGCGGACCGCAGTATTTT. It is translated as CASSLAPTSGPQYF. V gene TRBV5-1 combines with J gene TRBJ2-3; 9 nucleotides line up with TRBD2. V lost 0 bases, J lost 10 bases, and 6 bases stayed unmatched. The V gene's germline CDR1 is SGHRS and CDR2 YFSETQ. The CDR3 loop spans 14 amino acids.

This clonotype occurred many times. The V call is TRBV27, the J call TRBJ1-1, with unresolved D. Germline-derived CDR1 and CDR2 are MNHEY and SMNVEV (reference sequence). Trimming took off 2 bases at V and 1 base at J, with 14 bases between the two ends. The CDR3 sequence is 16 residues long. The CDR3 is CASSLPGEPKNTEAFF. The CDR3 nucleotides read TGTGCCAGCAGTTTACCGGGTGAACCTAAGAACACTGAAGCTTTCTTT.

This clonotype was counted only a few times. The CDR3 region has the DNA TGTGCCAGCAGTTACTCCCCGGGGGGGGAATACAATGAGCAGTTCTTC. Translation gives CASSYSPGGEYNEQFF. The chain carries TRBV6-5 and TRBJ2-1; TRBD2 aligns across 8 bases. Germline V gives CDR1 MNHEY, CDR2 SVGAGI. With V trimmed by 0 bases and J by 4 bases, 5 bases remained unmatched. The CDR3 loop spans 16 amino acids.

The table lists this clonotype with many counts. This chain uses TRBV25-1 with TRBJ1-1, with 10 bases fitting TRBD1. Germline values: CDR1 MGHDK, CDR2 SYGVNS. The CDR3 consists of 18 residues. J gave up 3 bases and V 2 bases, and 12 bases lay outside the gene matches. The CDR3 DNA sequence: TGTGCCAGCAGTGAACCCAGAGGGACAGGGGCCCGTCACACTGAAGCTTTCTTT. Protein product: CASSEPRGTGARHTEAFF.

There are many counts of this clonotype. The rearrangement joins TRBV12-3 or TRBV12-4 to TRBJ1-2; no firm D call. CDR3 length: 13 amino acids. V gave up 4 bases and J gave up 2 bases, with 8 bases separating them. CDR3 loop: CASSSGTNYGYTF. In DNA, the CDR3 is TGTGCCAGCAGTTCGGGCACAAACTATGGCTACACCTTC.

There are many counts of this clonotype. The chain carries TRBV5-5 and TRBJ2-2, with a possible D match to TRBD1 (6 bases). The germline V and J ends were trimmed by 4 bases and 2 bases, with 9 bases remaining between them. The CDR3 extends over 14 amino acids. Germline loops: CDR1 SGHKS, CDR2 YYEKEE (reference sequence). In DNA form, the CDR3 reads TGTGCCAGCAGCCTGGACAGAAACACCGGGGAGCTGTTTTTT. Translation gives CASSLDRNTGELFF.

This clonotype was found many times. CDR3 nucleotides: TGTGCCAGCAGTTCCAGCAGGGAGGATGTGCTGTCCTACGAGCAGTACTTC. This translates into CASSSSREDVLSYEQYF. The J gene is TRBJ2-7, the V gene TRBV28, with D perhaps TRBD2 (6 bases). Germline assignment: CDR1 MDHEN and CDR2 SYDVKM. This CDR3 is built from 17 residues. Trimming took 4 bases from V and 1 from J, leaving 20 bases between them.

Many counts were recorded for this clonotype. As DNA, the CDR3 is TGCAGAGTGGGACAGGGGAAGGAGACCCAGTACTTC. Amino acid sequence: CRVGQGKETQYF. The chain carries TRBV20-1 and TRBJ2-5; the match to TRBD1 covers 10 bases. CDR1 is DFQATT and CDR2 is SNEGSKA in the germline V gene (reference sequence). The CDR3 is 12 amino acids.

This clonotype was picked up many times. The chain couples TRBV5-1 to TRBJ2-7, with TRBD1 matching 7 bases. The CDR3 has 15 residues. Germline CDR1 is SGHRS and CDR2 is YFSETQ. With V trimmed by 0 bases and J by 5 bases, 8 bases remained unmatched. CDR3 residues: CASSLAEGAMNEQYF. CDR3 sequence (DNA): TGCGCCAGCAGCTTGGCCGAGGGGGCGATGAACGAGCAGTACTTC.

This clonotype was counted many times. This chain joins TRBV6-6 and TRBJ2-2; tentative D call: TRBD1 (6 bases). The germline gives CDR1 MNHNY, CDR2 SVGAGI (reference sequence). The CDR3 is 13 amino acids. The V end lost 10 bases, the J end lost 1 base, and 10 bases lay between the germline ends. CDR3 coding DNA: TGTGCCACCGGACAGCTGAACACCGGGGAGCTGTTTTTT. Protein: CATGQLNTGELFF.

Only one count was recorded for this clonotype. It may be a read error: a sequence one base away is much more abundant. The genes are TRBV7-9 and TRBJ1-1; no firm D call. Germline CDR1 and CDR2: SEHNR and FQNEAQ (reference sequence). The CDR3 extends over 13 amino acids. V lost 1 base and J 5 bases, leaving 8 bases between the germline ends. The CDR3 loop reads CASSLGDTTEAFF. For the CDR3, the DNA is TGTGCCAGCAGCTTAGGCGATACTACTGAAGCTTTCTTT.

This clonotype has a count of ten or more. In DNA, the CDR3 is TGTGCCAGCACCCCGGGAGGTGCGGGCACCGGGGAGCTGTTTTTT. It encodes CASTPGGAGTGELFF. J is TRBJ2-2 and V is TRBV12-3 or TRBV12-4; 7 positions agree with TRBD2. The CDR3 totals 15 residues. The J segment lost 4 bases and the V segment lost 7 bases, leaving 9 bases of the junction unmatched.

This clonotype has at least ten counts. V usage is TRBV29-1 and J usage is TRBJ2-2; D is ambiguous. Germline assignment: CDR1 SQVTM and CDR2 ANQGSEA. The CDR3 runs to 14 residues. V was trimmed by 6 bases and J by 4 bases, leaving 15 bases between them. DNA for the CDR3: TGCAGCGTCTCTGTCGGGCACGGCACCGGGGAGCTGTTTTTT. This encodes CSVSVGHGTGELFF.

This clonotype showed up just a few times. The CDR3 sequence: CASSSGRNGYTF. The CDR3 DNA follows: TGTGCCAGCAGCTCAGGCCGGAATGGCTACACCTTC. The V and J genes are TRBV27 and TRBJ1-2; no firm D call. This CDR3 spans 12 amino acids. The V end was cut by 6 bases, the J end by 6 bases, with 11 bases between. CDR1 is MNHEY and CDR2 is SMNVEV in the germline V gene (reference sequence).

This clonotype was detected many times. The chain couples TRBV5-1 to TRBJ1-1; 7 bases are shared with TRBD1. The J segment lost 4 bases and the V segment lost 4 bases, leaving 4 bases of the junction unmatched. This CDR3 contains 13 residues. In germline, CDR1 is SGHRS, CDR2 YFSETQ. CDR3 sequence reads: CASSLTGSTEAFF. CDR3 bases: TGCGCCAGCAGCCTGACAGGGAGCACTGAAGCTTTCTTT.

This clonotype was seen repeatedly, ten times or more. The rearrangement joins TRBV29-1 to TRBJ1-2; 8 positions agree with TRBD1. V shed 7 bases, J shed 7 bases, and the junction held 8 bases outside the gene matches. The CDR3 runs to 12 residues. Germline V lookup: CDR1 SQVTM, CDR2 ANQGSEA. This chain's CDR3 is CSARQGSGGYTF. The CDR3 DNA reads TGCAGCGCCCGACAGGGGTCGGGTGGCTACACCTTC.

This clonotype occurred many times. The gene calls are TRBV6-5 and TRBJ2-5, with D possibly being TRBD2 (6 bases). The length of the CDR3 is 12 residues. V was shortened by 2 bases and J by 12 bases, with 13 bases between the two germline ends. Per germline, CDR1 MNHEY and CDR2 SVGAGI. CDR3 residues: CASSYQGGIEYF. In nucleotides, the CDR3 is TGTGCCAGCAGTTACCAGGGCGGGATCGAGTACTTC.

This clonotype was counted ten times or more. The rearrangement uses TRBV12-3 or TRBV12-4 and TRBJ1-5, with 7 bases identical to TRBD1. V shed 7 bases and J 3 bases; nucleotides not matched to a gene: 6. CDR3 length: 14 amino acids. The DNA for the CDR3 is TGTGCCAGCACCCCGGACAGGCCCAATCAGCCCCAGCATTTT. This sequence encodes CASTPDRPNQPQHF.

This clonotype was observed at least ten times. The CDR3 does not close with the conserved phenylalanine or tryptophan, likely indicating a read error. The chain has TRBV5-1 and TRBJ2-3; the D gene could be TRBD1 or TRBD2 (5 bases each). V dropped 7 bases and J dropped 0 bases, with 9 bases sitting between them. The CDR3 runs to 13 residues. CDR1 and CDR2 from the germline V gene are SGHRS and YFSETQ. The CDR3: CASLGPSTDTQYS. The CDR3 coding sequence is TGCGCCAGCCTGGGACCTAGCACAGATACGCAGTATTCT.

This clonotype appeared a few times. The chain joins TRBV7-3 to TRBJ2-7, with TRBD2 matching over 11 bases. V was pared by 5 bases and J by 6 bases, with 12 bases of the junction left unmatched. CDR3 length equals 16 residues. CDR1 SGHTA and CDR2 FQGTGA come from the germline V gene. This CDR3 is CASSPDTLLAGAEQYF. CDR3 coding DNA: TGTGCCAGCAGCCCCGACACTCTACTAGCGGGGGCCGAGCAGTACTTC.

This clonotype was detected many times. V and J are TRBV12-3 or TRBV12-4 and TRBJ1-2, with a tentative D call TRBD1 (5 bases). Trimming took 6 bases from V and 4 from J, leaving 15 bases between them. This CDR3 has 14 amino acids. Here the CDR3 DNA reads TGTGCCAGCAGCCTAGGGGCCCAGGTCTATGGCTACACCTTC. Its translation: CASSLGAQVYGYTF.

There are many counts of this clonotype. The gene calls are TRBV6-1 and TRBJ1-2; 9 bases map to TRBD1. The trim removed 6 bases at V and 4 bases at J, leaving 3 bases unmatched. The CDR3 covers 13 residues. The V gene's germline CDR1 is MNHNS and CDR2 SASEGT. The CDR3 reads CASREGQGYGYTF. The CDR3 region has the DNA TGTGCCAGCAGAGAGGGACAGGGCTATGGCTACACCTTC.

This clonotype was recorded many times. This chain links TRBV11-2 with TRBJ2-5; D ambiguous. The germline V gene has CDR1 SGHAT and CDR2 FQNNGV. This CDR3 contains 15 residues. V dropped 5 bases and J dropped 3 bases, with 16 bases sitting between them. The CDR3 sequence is CASSPQGGEEETQYF. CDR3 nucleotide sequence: TGTGCCAGCAGCCCACAAGGTGGGGAAGAAGAGACCCAGTACTTC.

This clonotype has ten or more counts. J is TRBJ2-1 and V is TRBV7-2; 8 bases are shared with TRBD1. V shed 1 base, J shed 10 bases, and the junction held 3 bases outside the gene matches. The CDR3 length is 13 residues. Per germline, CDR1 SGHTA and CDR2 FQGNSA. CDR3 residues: CASSLVGDREQFF. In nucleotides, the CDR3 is TGTGCCAGCAGCTTAGTCGGGGACAGGGAGCAGTTCTTC.

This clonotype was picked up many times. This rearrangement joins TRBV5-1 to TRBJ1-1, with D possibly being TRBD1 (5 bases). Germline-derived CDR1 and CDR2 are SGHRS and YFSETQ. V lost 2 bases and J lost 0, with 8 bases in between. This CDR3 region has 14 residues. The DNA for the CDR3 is TGCGCCAGCAGCTTTGGGGGTCTGAACACTGAAGCTTTCTTT. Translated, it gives CASSFGGLNTEAFF.

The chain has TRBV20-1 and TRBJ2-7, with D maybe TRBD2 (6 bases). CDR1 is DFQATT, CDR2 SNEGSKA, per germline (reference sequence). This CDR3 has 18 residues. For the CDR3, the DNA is TGCTGGGCTAGAGAGGCTTGGGGACCCAATCGGGGGACTTACGAGCAGTACTTC. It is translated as CWAREAWGPNRGTYEQYF.

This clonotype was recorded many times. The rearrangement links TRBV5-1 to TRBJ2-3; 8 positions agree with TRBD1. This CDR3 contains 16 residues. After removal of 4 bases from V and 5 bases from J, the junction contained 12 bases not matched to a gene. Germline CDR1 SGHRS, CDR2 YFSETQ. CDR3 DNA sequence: TGCGCCAGCAGCATCAGGGGGCGGGGTGGAAGAGATACGCAGTATTTT. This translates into CASSIRGRGGRDTQYF.